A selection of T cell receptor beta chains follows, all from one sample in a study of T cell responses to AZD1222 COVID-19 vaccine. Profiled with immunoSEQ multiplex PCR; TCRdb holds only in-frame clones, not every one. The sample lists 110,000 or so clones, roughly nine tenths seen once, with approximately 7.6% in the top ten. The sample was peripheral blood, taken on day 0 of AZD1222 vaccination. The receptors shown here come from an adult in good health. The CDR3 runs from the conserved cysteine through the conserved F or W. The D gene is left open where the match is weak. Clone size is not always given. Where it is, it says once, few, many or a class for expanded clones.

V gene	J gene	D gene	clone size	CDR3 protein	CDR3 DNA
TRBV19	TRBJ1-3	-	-	CASSRGASASTGNTIYF	TGTGCCAGTAGCCGGGGGGCCAGCGCTTCTACTGGAAACACCATATATTTT
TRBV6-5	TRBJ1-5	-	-	CASSTEGRGNQPQHF	TGTGCCAGCAGTACCGAAGGGAGAGGGAACCAGCCCCAGCATTTT
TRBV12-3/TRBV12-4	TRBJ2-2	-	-	CASSSGYTGELFF	TGTGCCAGCAGTTCCGGTTACACCGGGGAGCTGTTTTTT
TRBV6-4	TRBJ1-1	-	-	CASSLDRNTEAFF	TGTGCCAGCAGTCTTGACAGGAACACTGAAGCTTTCTTT
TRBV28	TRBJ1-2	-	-	CASGTNYGYTF	TGTGCCAGCGGGACTAACTATGGCTACACCTTC
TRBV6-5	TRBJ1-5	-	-	CASSLAGGVDQPQHF	TGTGCCAGCAGTTTGGCGGGGGGCGTAGATCAGCCCCAGCATTTT
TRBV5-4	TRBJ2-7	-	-	CASSPQGSFLNEQYF	TGTGCCAGCAGCCCACAGGGTTCGTTCTTAAACGAGCAGTACTTC
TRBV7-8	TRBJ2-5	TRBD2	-	CASSFLPSGGGETQYF	TGTGCCAGCAGCTTCCTTCCCAGCGGGGGTGGAGAGACCCAGTACTTC
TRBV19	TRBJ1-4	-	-	CASSSHRTATNEKLFF	TGTGCCAGTAGTTCCCATCGGACCGCAACTAATGAAAAACTGTTTTTT
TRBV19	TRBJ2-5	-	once	CASTSGTSFQETQYF	TGTGCCAGTACCTCTGGGACTTCCTTCCAAGAGACCCAGTACTTC
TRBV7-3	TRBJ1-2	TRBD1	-	CASSSHGSRDSNYGYTF	TGTGCCAGCAGCTCACACGGGTCCCGGGACAGCAACTATGGCTACACCTTC
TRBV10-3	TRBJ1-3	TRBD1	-	CAISAQGASSGNTIYF	TGTGCCATCAGTGCACAGGGGGCAAGCTCTGGAAACACCATATATTTT
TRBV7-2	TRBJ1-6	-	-	CASSLFGTPVLRSSPLHF	TGTGCCAGCAGCTTATTCGGGACACCCGTACTCAGGAGTTCACCCCTCCACTTT
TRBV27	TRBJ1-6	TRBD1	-	CASTPDRENSPLHF	TGTGCCAGCACCCCGGACAGGGAAAATTCACCCCTCCACTTT
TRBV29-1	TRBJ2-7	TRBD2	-	CSVGLVKGTYEQYF	TGCAGCGTCGGACTAGTTAAAGGTACCTACGAGCAGTACTTC
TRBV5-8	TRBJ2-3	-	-	CASSLPGGTAKQYF	TGTGCCAGCAGCTTGCCTGGAGGGACCGCAAAGCAGTATTTT
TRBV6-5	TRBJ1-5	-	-	CASRPTGHAGSPQHF	TGTGCCAGCAGACCAACAGGGCACGCGGGCAGCCCCCAGCATTTT
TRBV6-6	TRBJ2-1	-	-	CASRQDWGRERSEQFF	TGTGCCAGCAGACAGGACTGGGGAAGGGAGCGAAGTGAGCAGTTCTTC
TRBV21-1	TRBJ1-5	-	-	CASTLDREGHSEQPQHF	TGTGCCAGCACCCTGGACAGGGAGGGTCATTCCGAACAGCCCCAGCATTTT
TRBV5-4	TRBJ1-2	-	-	CASSEGSDYGYTF	TGTGCCAGCAGCGAGGGGTCGGATTATGGCTACACCTTC
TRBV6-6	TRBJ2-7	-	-	CASSNQGSYEQYF	TGTGCCAGCAGTAATCAGGGGTCCTACGAGCAGTACTTC
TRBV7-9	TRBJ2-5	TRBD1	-	CASSLAGGTGIGLGETQYF	TGTGCCAGCAGCTTAGCCGGAGGGACAGGGATCGGGTTAGGAGAGACCCAGTACTTC
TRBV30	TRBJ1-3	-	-	CATDPGGNTIYF	TGTGCCACGGATCCGGGAGGAAACACCATATATTTT
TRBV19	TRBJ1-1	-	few	CASSGTGGGTEAFF	TGTGCCAGTAGTGGAACCGGCGGGGGCACTGAAGCTTTCTTT
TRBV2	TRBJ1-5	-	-	CASRWDDGPQHF	TGTGCCAGCAGATGGGATGATGGGCCCCAGCATTTT
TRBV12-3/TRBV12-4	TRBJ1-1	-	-	CASSLDLNTEAFF	TGTGCCAGCAGTTTGGACTTAAACACTGAAGCTTTCTTT